These 2 T cell receptor beta chains share one sample of origin, sequenced in a study of Graves' ophthalmopathy and Graves' hyperthyroidism (dated by TCRdb to 2016 to 2019). The data were produced on an Illumina HiSeq 2000. For repertoire sequencing, TCR beta CDR3 regions were amplified from RNA transcripts. A first-round RT-PCR used HTBI primers with the Qiagen OneStep RT-PCR kit, followed by a second-round multiplex PCR, size selection and purification. TCRdb redid the processing of the public reads, applying fastp at Q25 and MiXCR, and retained in-frame beta chains. Every distinct CDR3 protein forms one entry, paired with its most common genes and DNA. The sample data list some 390,000 distinct CDR3 sequences, and 15% to 20% of these were observed just once. In total, the top ten clones hold roughly 1.5% of the sample. Sequencing input: peripheral blood. The source is a woman aged 18-29 years with Graves' ophthalmopathy. Donor details come from another sample of the same person, matched by shared clones.

This rearrangement joins TRBV28 to TRBJ2-7, with 8 nucleotides matching TRBD1. The CDR3 has 15 residues. Germline V gene lookup returns CDR1 MDHEN and CDR2 SYDVKM. Trimming cost V 0 bases and J 1 base; bases outside gene matches: 2. CDR3 amino acids: CASSLWDRESYEQYF. The CDR3 DNA follows: TGTGCCAGCAGTTTATGGGACAGGGAATCCTACGAGCAGTACTTC.

This clonotype appeared many times. The chain employs TRBV20-1 and TRBJ1-1; tentative D call: TRBD1 (5 bases). Trimming cost V 2 bases and J 7 bases, with 14 bases left between them. CDR1 and CDR2 from the germline V gene are DFQATT and SNEGSKA (reference sequence). The CDR3 sequence is 13 residues long. Written as DNA, the CDR3 is TGCAGTGCTAGATGGGGCAGGCAGGGTGAAGCTTTCTTT. Protein product: CSARWGRQGEAFF.